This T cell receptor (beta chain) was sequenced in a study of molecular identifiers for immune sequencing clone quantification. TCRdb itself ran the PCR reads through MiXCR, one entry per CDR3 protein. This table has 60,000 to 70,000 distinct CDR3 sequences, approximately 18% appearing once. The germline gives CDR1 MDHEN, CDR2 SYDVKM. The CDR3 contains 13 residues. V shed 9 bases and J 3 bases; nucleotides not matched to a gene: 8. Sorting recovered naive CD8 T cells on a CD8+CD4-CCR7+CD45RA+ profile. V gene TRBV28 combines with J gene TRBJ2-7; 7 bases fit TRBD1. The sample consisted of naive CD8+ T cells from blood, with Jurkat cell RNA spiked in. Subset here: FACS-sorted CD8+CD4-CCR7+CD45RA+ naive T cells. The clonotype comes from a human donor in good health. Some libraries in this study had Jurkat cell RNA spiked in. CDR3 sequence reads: CASQTGVLYEQYF. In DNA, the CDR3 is TGTGCCAGTCAAACAGGGGTGCTCTACGAGCAGTACTTC.